These 22 T cell receptor beta chains were sequenced from one sample in a study of blood T cell repertoires in COVID-19. This table comes from immunoSEQ multiplex PCR, and its TCRdb copy is limited to in-frame clones, with some not included. This table has 200,000 to 250,000 clones, roughly 85% appearing once. What was sequenced was PBMCs or T cells enriched from blood (not recorded which). The receptor source for this set is a woman between 45 and 65 years old who had been exposed to COVID-19.

CDR3: CASSLRGRGMNTEAFF. CDR3 bases: TGCGCCAGCAGCTTGAGAGGCAGGGGCATGAACACTGAAGCTTTCTTT. This chain joins TRBV5-1 and TRBJ1-1, with D perhaps matching TRBD1 (6 bases). CDR1 SGHRS and CDR2 YFSETQ come from the germline V gene. With 1 base removed from V and 0 bases from J, the gap between germline ends came to 13 bases. The CDR3 spans 16 residues.

This clone has only a few counts. The J gene is TRBJ2-1, the V gene TRBV5-4; possibly TRBD1 for D (6 bases). The CDR3 has 15 amino acids. Trimming shortened V by 4 bases and J by 4 bases, and 15 bases separated the two germline ends. CDR1 is SGHNT, CDR2 YYREEE, per germline (reference sequence). Here the CDR3 reads CASSLQGQGYNEQFF. The DNA for the CDR3 is TGTGCCAGCAGCCTCCAAGGCCAGGGGTACAATGAGCAGTTCTTC.

This chain connects TRBV29-1 to TRBJ1-1, with 10 positions matching TRBD1. With 5 bases clipped from V and 8 bases from J, the junction kept 5 bases outside the gene matches. Germline V gene lookup returns CDR1 SQVTM and CDR2 ANQGSEA. The CDR3 consists of 12 residues. The CDR3 sequence is CSVRQGAEEAFF. The CDR3 DNA reads as TGCAGCGTTAGACAGGGGGCAGAAGAAGCTTTCTTT. Full variable domain (remainder filled in from reference TRBV29-1 and TRBJ1-1): SAVISQKPSRDICQRGTSLTIQCQVDSQVTMMFWYRQQPGQSLTLIATANQGSEATYESGFVIDKFPISRPNLTFSTLTVSNMSPEDSSIYLCSVRQGAEEAFFGQGTRLTVV.

The genes are TRBV3-1 (or the pseudogene TRBV3-2) and TRBJ2-7, with 8 positions matching TRBD1. This CDR3 is 13 amino acids long. The V gene's germline CDR1 is LGHDT and CDR2 YNNKEL (reference sequence). The trim removed 5 bases at V and 7 bases at J, leaving 7 bases unmatched. CDR3 nucleotide sequence: TGTGCCAGCAGCTCTCCAGGGGGCTGGGAGCAGTACTTC. Its protein is CASSSPGGWEQYF.

The V and J genes are TRBV11-2 and TRBJ2-7, with D maybe TRBD2 (5 bases). The V gene's germline CDR1 is SGHAT and CDR2 FQNNGV. The CDR3 contains 15 residues. Trimming removed 0 bases at V and 0 bases at J, with 9 bases between. CDR3 sequence (DNA): TGTGCCAGCAGCTTAGAGGTGGGGAGCTCCTACGAGCAGTACTTC. Encoded protein: CASSLEVGSSYEQYF.

The chain couples TRBV28 to TRBJ1-2; the D gene is possibly TRBD1 (5 bases). Trimming removed 4 bases at V and 7 bases at J, with 22 bases between. The length of the CDR3 is 16 residues. CDR1 is MDHEN, CDR2 SYDVKM, per germline. The CDR3 nucleotides read TGTGCCAGCAGTTACCCAGCAAGGAAGGGGCGATTTGGCTACACCTTC. It codes for CASSYPARKGRFGYTF.

The chain recombines TRBV28 with TRBJ2-2; D is possibly TRBD2 (5 bases). V dropped 3 bases and J dropped 6 bases, with 11 bases sitting between them. CDR1 and CDR2 from the germline V gene are MDHEN and SYDVKM. The CDR3 spans 14 residues. The CDR3 DNA follows: TGTGCCAGCAGTTTTGGACTTTCCTCCGGGGAGCTGTTTTTT. Its translation is CASSFGLSSGELFF.

The chain employs TRBV7-2 and TRBJ1-1; TRBD1 matches 7 bases. Germline V gives CDR1 SGHTA, CDR2 FQGNSA. Trimming removed 6 bases from V and 2 bases from J; junction bases left unmatched: 3. The CDR3 has 13 amino acids. CDR3 sequence (DNA): TGTGCCAGCAGGAAAGGGGGCAACACTGAAGCTTTCTTT. Encoded protein: CASRKGGNTEAFF.

This chain uses TRBV3-1 (or the pseudogene TRBV3-2) with TRBJ1-6; tentatively, D is TRBD1 (5 bases). The V end lost 8 bases, the J end lost 7 bases, and 21 bases lay between the germline ends. Looked up from germline, CDR1 is LGHDT and CDR2 is YNNKEL (reference sequence). This CDR3 is 16 amino acids long. The CDR3 region has the DNA TGTGCCAGCGCAGCGGGGGTGGCCGGAGCAAATTCACCCCTCCACTTT. It yields the protein CASAAGVAGANSPLHF.

The chain combines TRBV11-2 with TRBJ1-3; D remains ambiguous. The CDR3 loop spans 16 amino acids. Trimming cost V 2 bases and J 2 bases, with 13 bases left between them. Germline V lookup: CDR1 SGHAT, CDR2 FQNNGV. The CDR3 bases are TGTGCCAGCAGCTTATTCCGTGAAGCCCCTGGAAACACCATATATTTT. It encodes CASSLFREAPGNTIYF.

This rearrangement joins TRBV7-2 to TRBJ2-5; 8 positions agree with TRBD2. From germline, CDR1 is SGHTA and CDR2 FQGNSA. V gave up 5 bases and J gave up 5 bases; unmatched junction bases: 10. The CDR3 contains 15 residues. The CDR3 DNA reads TGTGCCAGCAGCCTTGCGACTGGCGGGGGGGAGACCCAGTACTTC. The encoded protein is CASSLATGGGETQYF.

The chain combines TRBV29-1 with TRBJ1-2; 7 bases agree with TRBD1. Looked up from germline, CDR1 is SQVTM and CDR2 is ANQGSEA. The CDR3 has 12 amino acids. CDR3 loop: CSFKTGSYGYTF. The CDR3 DNA reads as TGCTCCTTTAAGACAGGGAGCTATGGCTACACCTTC.

V is TRBV6-5 and J is TRBJ1-3; 7 bases fit TRBD1. Trimming took 6 bases from V and 4 from J; bases not matched to a gene: 9. In germline, CDR1 is MNHEY, CDR2 SVGAGI. CDR3 size: 15 residues. Here the CDR3 reads CASRLGTALGNTIYF. The DNA for the CDR3 is TGTGCCAGCAGACTAGGGACAGCCCTAGGAAACACCATATATTTT.

In this sample, this clone turned up once. The chain recombines TRBV6-1 with TRBJ1-1, with D perhaps matching TRBD1 (6 bases). Trimming removed 3 bases at V and 10 bases at J, with 15 bases between. Germline CDR1 reads MNHNS; CDR2 reads SASEGT. The CDR3 is 13 amino acids. This CDR3 reads CASSDLQGFGAFF. The CDR3 bases are TGTGCCAGCAGTGATCTACAGGGTTTCGGAGCTTTCTTT.

The rearrangement links TRBV12-3 or TRBV12-4 to TRBJ2-3; D not certain. Trimming took off 3 bases at V and 2 bases at J, with 6 bases between the two ends. This CDR3 comprises 13 residues. CDR3 region: CASSFENTDTQYF. The CDR3 bases are TGTGCCAGCAGTTTTGAGAACACAGATACGCAGTATTTT.

This clone has a handful of counts. The chain has TRBV30 and TRBJ2-5, with D possibly being TRBD2 (6 bases). The germline V gene encodes CDR1 GTSNPN and CDR2 SVGIG (reference sequence). V was cut by 1 base and J by 5 bases, with 11 bases left in between. The CDR3 extends over 13 amino acids. CDR3 region: CAWSGRGRETQYF. DNA for the CDR3: TGTGCCTGGAGTGGACGTGGGAGGGAGACCCAGTACTTC.

The chain joins TRBV7-9 to TRBJ1-1, with D unresolved. CDR1 is SEHNR, CDR2 FQNEAQ, per germline (reference sequence). Trimming removed 7 bases at V and 0 bases at J, with 15 bases between. The CDR3 covers 15 residues. The CDR3 reads CASTSGERVNTEAFF. The CDR3 nucleotides are TGTGCCAGCACCTCCGGGGAAAGGGTGAACACTGAAGCTTTCTTT.

This chain connects TRBV2 to TRBJ1-1; possibly TRBD1 for D (5 bases). V was clipped by 5 bases and J by 3 bases, with 7 bases between them. The CDR3 runs 12 residues. Germline loops: CDR1 SNHLY, CDR2 FYNNEI. CDR3 protein: CASSPGYTEAFF. The CDR3 DNA sequence: TGTGCCAGCAGTCCAGGGTACACTGAAGCTTTCTTT.

The chain joins TRBV9 to TRBJ2-1, with 12 nucleotides matching TRBD2. The CDR3 runs to 16 residues. Germline CDR1 SGDLS, CDR2 YYNGEE. With 0 bases clipped from V and 8 bases from J, the junction kept 6 bases outside the gene matches. Here the CDR3 DNA reads TGTGCCAGCAGCGTAGCTGGGGCTAGCGGGGGGGATGAGCAGTTCTTC. It translates to CASSVAGASGGDEQFF.

The chain has TRBV7-9 and TRBJ2-3, with TRBD1 identical over 7 bases. The J segment lost 5 bases and the V segment lost 3 bases, leaving 5 bases of the junction unmatched. Germline assignment: CDR1 SEHNR and CDR2 FQNEAQ (reference sequence). The length of the CDR3 is 14 residues. CDR3 sequence: CASSLRGQEDTQYF. CDR3 DNA sequence: TGTGCCAGCAGCTTGAGGGGGCAGGAAGATACGCAGTATTTT.

This clone has a single count. This chain joins TRBV10-1 and TRBJ1-2; 9 bases match TRBD1. Per the germline V gene, CDR1 is WNHNN and CDR2 is SYGVQD (reference sequence). The CDR3 covers 22 residues. V gave up 2 bases and J gave up 3 bases; unmatched junction bases: 25. The CDR3 nucleotides read TGCGCCAGCAGTGAGAAAGATAAGGGAGCGGGACAGGGTTTTTACTTTGACTATGGCTACACCTTC. Encoded protein: CASSEKDKGAGQGFYFDYGYTF.

The chain uses TRBV19 and TRBJ1-5; the match to TRBD1 covers 9 bases. V lost 5 bases to trimming and J lost 3 bases; unmatched junction nucleotides: 5. The germline V gene encodes CDR1 LNHDA and CDR2 SQIVND (reference sequence). The CDR3 consists of 15 residues. CDR3 region: CASSPDRGNNQPQHF. CDR3 DNA: TGTGCCAGTAGTCCCGACAGGGGGAACAATCAGCCCCAGCATTTT.